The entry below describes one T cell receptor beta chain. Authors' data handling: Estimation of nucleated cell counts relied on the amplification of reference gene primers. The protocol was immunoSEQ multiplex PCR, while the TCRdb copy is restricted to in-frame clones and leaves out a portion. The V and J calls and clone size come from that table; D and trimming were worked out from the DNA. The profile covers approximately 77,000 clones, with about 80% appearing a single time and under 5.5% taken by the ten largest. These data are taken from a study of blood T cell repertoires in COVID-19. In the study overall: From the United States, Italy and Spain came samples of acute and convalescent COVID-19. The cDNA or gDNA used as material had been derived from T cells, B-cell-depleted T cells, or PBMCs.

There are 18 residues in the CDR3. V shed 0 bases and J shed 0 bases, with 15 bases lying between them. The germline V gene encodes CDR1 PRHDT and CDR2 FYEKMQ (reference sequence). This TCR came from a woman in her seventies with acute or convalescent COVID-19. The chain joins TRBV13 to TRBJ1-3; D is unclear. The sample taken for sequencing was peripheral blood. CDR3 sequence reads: CASSLGGVAAISGNTIYF. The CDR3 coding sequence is TGTGCCAGCAGCTTAGGAGGAGTGGCAGCTATCTCTGGAAACACCATATATTTT.